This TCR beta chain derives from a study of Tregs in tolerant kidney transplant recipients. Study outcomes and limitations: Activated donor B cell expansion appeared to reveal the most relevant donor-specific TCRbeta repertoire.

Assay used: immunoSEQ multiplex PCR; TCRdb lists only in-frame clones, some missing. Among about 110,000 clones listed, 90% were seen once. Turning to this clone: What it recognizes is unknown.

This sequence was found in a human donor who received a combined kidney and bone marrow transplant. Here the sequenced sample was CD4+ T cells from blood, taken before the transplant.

The CDR3 DNA follows: TGTGCCAGCAGTCGTACTAGCGGAGCCTACAATGAGCAGTTCTTC. It translates to CASSRTSGAYNEQFF. The gene calls are TRBV6-1 and TRBJ2-1; 8 bases are shared with TRBD2. This CDR3 comprises 15 residues. V dropped 5 bases and J dropped 2; count of bases not matched to a gene: 5. Germline CDR1 MNHNS, CDR2 SASEGT.